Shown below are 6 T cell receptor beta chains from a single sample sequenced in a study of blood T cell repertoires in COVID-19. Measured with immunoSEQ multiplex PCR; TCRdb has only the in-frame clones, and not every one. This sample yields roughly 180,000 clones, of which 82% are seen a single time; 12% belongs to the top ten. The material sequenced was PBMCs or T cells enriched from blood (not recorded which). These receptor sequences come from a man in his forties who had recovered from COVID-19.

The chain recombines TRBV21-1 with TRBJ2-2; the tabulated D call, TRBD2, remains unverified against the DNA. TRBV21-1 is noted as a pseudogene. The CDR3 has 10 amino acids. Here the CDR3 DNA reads TGTGCCGTTATCACCGGGGAGCTGTTTTTT. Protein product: CAVITGELFF.

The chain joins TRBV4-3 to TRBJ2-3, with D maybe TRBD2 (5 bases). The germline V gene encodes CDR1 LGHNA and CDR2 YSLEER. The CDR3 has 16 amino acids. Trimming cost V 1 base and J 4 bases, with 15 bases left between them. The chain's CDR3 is CASSQADEEEADTQYF. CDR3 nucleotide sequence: TGCGCCAGCAGCCAAGCGGACGAGGAGGAGGCAGATACGCAGTATTTT.

This CDR3 reads CASSLGQASNQPQHF. The CDR3 DNA reads TGTGCCAGCAGTTTGGGACAGGCTAGCAATCAGCCCCAGCATTTT. The chain recombines TRBV6-2 or TRBV6-3 with TRBJ1-5, with TRBD1 identical over 8 bases. The CDR3 is made up of 15 amino acids. J gave up 0 bases and V 4 bases, and 2 bases lay outside the gene matches. Germline V gene sequence: CDR1 MNHEY, CDR2 SVGEGT.

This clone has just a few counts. CDR3 loop: CASSIAPLGASSGNTIYF. The DNA for the CDR3 is TGTGCCAGTAGTATAGCCCCTCTGGGGGCCAGCTCTGGAAACACCATATATTTT. The chain is built from TRBV19 and TRBJ1-3; tentatively, D is TRBD1 (6 bases). The CDR3 is 18 residues long. CDR1 and CDR2 (germline): LNHDA, SQIVND (reference sequence). V dropped 1 base and J dropped 0 bases, with 16 bases sitting between them.

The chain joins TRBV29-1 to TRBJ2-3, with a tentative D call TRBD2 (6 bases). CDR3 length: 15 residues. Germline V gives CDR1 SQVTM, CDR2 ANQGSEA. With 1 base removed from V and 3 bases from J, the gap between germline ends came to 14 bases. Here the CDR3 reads CSVEGLAGTTDTQYF. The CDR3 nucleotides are TGCAGCGTTGAAGGTTTGGCAGGGACTACAGATACGCAGTATTTT.

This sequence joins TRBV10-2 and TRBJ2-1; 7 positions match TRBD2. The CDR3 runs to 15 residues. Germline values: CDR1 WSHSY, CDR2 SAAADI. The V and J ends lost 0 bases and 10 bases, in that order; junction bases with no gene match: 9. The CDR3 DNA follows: TGCGCCAGCAGTGAGTCGCGCGGGAGAGTGAGGGAGCAGTTCTTC. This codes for CASSESRGRVREQFF.